These T cell receptor beta chains were read from a single sample in a study of cytomegalovirus exposure and HLA in healthy donors. Some clones are missing from TCRdb's copy, which holds only in-frame ones; the method was immunoSEQ multiplex PCR. Of 80,000 to 95,000 clones in the sample, around 79% are singletons; the top ten hold 14% to 15%. Sequenced input: PBMCs. These receptors were obtained from a woman aged 40 to 50 in good health and CMV-seropositive. Both conserved end residues are part of each CDR3. The D gene is left open where the match is weak. Not all rows give a size; the values are once, few, many and, for expanded clones, a class.

clone_size | j_call | cdr3_length | d_call | v_call | cdr3_aa | cdr3_nt
NA | TRBJ2-7 | 19 | TRBD2 | TRBV5-1 | CASSFRGSGTSGRAYEQYF | TGCGCCAGCAGCTTTAGGGGGTCCGGGACTAGCGGGAGAGCCTACGAGCAGTACTTC
NA | TRBJ1-5 | 19 | NA | TRBV21-1 | CASSNRQAAINYSNQPQHF | TGTGCCAGCAGCAACCGACAGGCGGCCATCAACTATAGCAATCAGCCCCAGCATTTT
NA | TRBJ1-5 | 15 | NA | TRBV7-8 | CASSAHWGDNQPQHF | TGTGCCAGCAGCGCTCATTGGGGGGACAATCAGCCCCAGCATTTT
NA | TRBJ1-1 | 15 | NA | TRBV10-2 | CASSEGARGRTEAFF | TGCGCCAGCAGTGAGGGGGCGCGAGGACGGACTGAAGCTTTCTTT
few | TRBJ2-7 | 17 | TRBD2 | TRBV5-1 | CASSFPLAGGLSYEQYF | TGCGCCAGCAGCTTCCCCCTAGCGGGAGGGCTTTCCTACGAGCAGTACTTC
few | TRBJ2-5 | 15 | TRBD1 | TRBV7-9 | CASSTGTGVAETQYF | TGTGCCAGCAGCACCGGGACAGGCGTTGCGGAGACCCAGTACTTC
few | TRBJ2-1 | 12 | TRBD1 | TRBV27 | CASSSQGNEQFF | TGTGCCAGCAGTTCACAGGGGAATGAGCAGTTCTTC
few | TRBJ2-7 | 15 | TRBD2 | TRBV28 | CASSHLSGGTYEQYF | TGTGCCAGCAGTCACCTCTCGGGAGGAACCTACGAGCAGTACTTC
NA | TRBJ1-2 | 18 | TRBD1 | TRBV5-1 | CASSSGLGQATIVDGYTF | TGCGCCAGCAGCTCGGGCTTGGGACAGGCCACAATTGTAGATGGCTACACCTTC
NA | TRBJ1-1 | 14 | NA | TRBV5-1 | CASSISDSFGEAFF | TGCGCCAGCAGCATTTCCGACAGTTTCGGTGAAGCTTTCTTT
few | TRBJ2-7 | 14 | TRBD2 | TRBV4-3 | CASSLGTSGYEQYF | TGCGCCAGCAGCCTTGGGACTAGCGGATACGAGCAGTACTTC
NA | TRBJ1-4 | 15 | TRBD1 | TRBV7-9 | CASTADRGLIEKLFF | TGTGCCAGCACCGCCGACAGGGGGCTAATTGAAAAACTGTTTTTT
once | TRBJ2-6 | 15 | NA | TRBV6-1 | CASSPQGAGANVLTF | TGTGCCAGCAGTCCCCAGGGTGCCGGGGCCAACGTCCTGACTTTC
NA | TRBJ1-4 | 12 | NA | TRBV18 | CASSPNYEKLFF | TGTGCCAGCTCACCCAATTATGAAAAACTGTTTTTT
few | TRBJ2-7 | 13 | NA | TRBV6-5 | CASSIQGSYEQYF | TGTGCCAGCAGTATACAGGGCTCCTACGAGCAGTACTTC
NA | TRBJ1-2 | 14 | TRBD1 | TRBV19 | CASRTTGTGYGYTF | TGTGCCAGTAGAACCACCGGGACAGGCTATGGCTACACCTTC
NA | TRBJ1-5 | 18 | TRBD1 | TRBV19 | CASSAPLQGLMSNQPQHF | TGTGCCAGTAGTGCACCCTTACAGGGGCTTATGAGCAATCAGCCCCAGCATTTT
once | TRBJ1-3 | 15 | NA | TRBV4-1 | CASSQDRDNRNTIYF | TGCGCCAGCAGCCAAGATCGGGACAACAGAAACACCATATATTTT
NA | TRBJ1-1 | 16 | NA | TRBV7-8 | CASAYGGARVGTEAFF | TGTGCCAGCGCTTATGGGGGGGCCAGGGTAGGAACTGAAGCTTTCTTT
few | TRBJ1-5 | 14 | NA | TRBV30 | CAWSVQGGNQPQHF | TGTGCCTGGAGTGTCCAGGGCGGCAATCAGCCCCAGCATTTT
NA | TRBJ2-1 | 13 | NA | TRBV7-3 | CASSLGPNNEQFF | TGTGCCAGCAGCTTAGGCCCCAACAATGAGCAGTTCTTC
NA | TRBJ1-1 | 14 | NA | TRBV5-6 | CASSFPGPNTEAFF | TGTGCCAGCAGCTTTCCGGGTCCAAACACTGAAGCTTTCTTT
NA | TRBJ2-7 | 18 | NA | TRBV6-1 | CASSEARFVAGISYEQYF | TGTGCCAGCAGTGAAGCGCGGTTTGTAGCAGGGATTTCCTACGAGCAGTACTTC
NA | TRBJ1-5 | 14 | NA | TRBV28 | CASSLTASSQPQHF | TGTGCCAGCAGTTTGACAGCCTCCAGTCAGCCCCAGCATTTT
NA | TRBJ1-2 | 12 | NA | TRBV14 | CASSQAGVGYTF | TGTGCCAGCAGCCAAGCGGGGGTCGGCTACACCTTC
NA | TRBJ2-6 | 16 | TRBD1 | TRBV29-1 | CSVRDRGRSGANVLTF | TGCAGCGTCCGGGACAGGGGTCGGTCTGGGGCCAACGTCCTGACTTTC
NA | TRBJ2-7 | 15 | TRBD2 | TRBV18 | CASSPPAGGLGEQYF | TGTGCCAGCTCACCTCCAGCGGGAGGACTGGGGGAGCAGTACTTC
NA | TRBJ1-2 | 11 | NA | TRBV20-1 | CSARESYGYTF | TGCAGTGCTAGAGAGAGCTATGGCTACACCTTC
NA | TRBJ1-2 | 13 | NA | TRBV29-1 | CSVGTFPNYGYTF | TGCAGCGTGGGGACATTCCCCAACTATGGCTACACCTTC